The sequence of this T cell receptor (beta chain) was determined in a study of T cell changes during pregnancy in multiple sclerosis. TCRdb keeps only in-frame clones here, not all; method: immunoSEQ multiplex PCR. Here the sample spans around 50,000 clones, over 75% being singletons. CDR1 SGHVS and CDR2 FQNEAQ come from the germline V gene. The V segment lost 1 base and the J segment 2 bases; nucleotides outside the gene matches: 0. This CDR3 is 15 amino acids long. The TCR sequence derives from a female donor with multiple sclerosis, enrolled in a pregnancy study. The gene calls are TRBV7-8 and TRBJ1-5; 9 positions match TRBD1. The specimen was CD8+ T cells from peripheral blood mononuclear cells, collected in the second trimester of pregnancy. The CDR3: CASSLGTGGNQPQHF. The CDR3 nucleotides are TGTGCCAGCAGCTTAGGGACAGGGGGCAATCAGCCCCAGCATTTT.